This T cell receptor (beta chain) is drawn from a study of CD8+CD57+ T cells in acquired aplastic anemia. As for the study in general: Mean DNA quantity obtained from sorted CD4+ and CD8+ cells was 2.5 to 4 ug. Overall study results and limits: Significant differences in CD8+ Simpson's diversity were not observed between patients and controls.

With 9 bases clipped from V and 4 bases from J, the junction kept 2 bases outside the gene matches. This CDR3 is 13 amino acids long. Germline CDR1 reads MNHNS; CDR2 reads SASEGT. Both TCR beta VDJ combination and CDR3 sequence profiling were carried out. Genomic DNA was the template for this profiling. MiXCR, applied by TCRdb to the reads, yields one record per CDR3 protein. The sample shows around 180,000 distinct CDR3 sequences, around 65% of them seen only once. For this clonotype: The antigen is undetermined.

This sequence joins TRBV6-1 and TRBJ2-1; 11 nucleotides align to TRBD2. Source material: sorted CD4+, CD8+, or CD8+CD57+ T cells (not recorded which) from PBMCs. This receptor was obtained from a human donor with severe aplastic anemia or a healthy control (not recorded which). The CDR3, as DNA: TGTGCCAGTACTAGCGGGAGTTACAATGAGCAGTTCTTC. This translates into CASTSGSYNEQFF.